This T cell receptor beta chain is drawn from a study of blood T cell repertoires in COVID-19. Profiling relied on immunoSEQ multiplex PCR, and the TCRdb table lists in-frame clones only, not all of them. The profile shows 140,000 to 150,000 clones, approximately 89% of them singletons. Input material: peripheral blood. The source of this sequence is a woman aged 50 to 60 with acute or convalescent COVID-19.

CDR3 nucleotide sequence: TGTGCCAGCAGCCTCCTGGGGACAGGCTCTAACTATGGCTACACCTTC. This codes for CASSLLGTGSNYGYTF. This sequence joins TRBV9 and TRBJ1-2; 8 bases match TRBD1. V was clipped by 4 bases and J by 0 bases; unmatched bases: 8. The CDR3 contains 16 residues. Germline CDR1 SGDLS, CDR2 YYNGEE.